This T cell receptor (beta chain) appears in the sequencing data of a study of shared clonotypes between healthy human individuals. Study-wide findings and caveats: Incompleteness in sorted-subset sequencing, despite large depth, was shown by rarefaction. Researchers sampled only blood; tissue repertoires likely differ. Sharing across four donors was highest in naive CD4 (roughly 5%) and lowest in memory CD8 (0.4%).

With regard to this clone: The antigen is unknown. Other DNA sequences in the same sample also yield this CDR3.

There were no recent acute infections or vaccinations among the donors, who were healthy HIV-negative adults. The V end lost 1 base, the J end lost 7 bases, and 8 bases lay between the germline ends. Germline-derived CDR1 and CDR2 are SGDLS and YYNGEE. This CDR3 is 13 amino acids long. Using immunoSEQ multiplex PCR, the repertoire was profiled, and TCRdb retains in-frame clones only, with some absent. The sample gives some 1 million clones, about 75% of which show up once; approximately 1.3% is in the top ten. The genes are TRBV9 and TRBJ1-4; D remains ambiguous. Sequencing used memory CD4+ T cells sorted from blood. Subset meaning: CD45RA-negative fraction. The origin of this receptor is a man aged 18 to 29 in good health. In nucleotides, the CDR3 is TGTGCCAGCAGCGTAAGGCCGGGTGAAAAACTGTTTTTT. Residues: CASSVRPGEKLFF.